This TCR beta chain was captured in a study of cytomegalovirus exposure and HLA in healthy donors. In this sample, this clone turned up once. The CDR3 contains 12 residues. Looked up from germline, CDR1 is MNHEY and CDR2 is SVGAGI. V lost 4 bases and J lost 11; bases outside the gene matches: 4. Primers included in the PCR were 60 Vbeta and 13 Jbeta primers. Only in-frame clones appear in the TCRdb table, and some are missing; sequencing was by immunoSEQ multiplex PCR. The table shows more than 95,000 clones, with 70% to 85% occurring only once. Sequenced sample: PBMCs. The V and J genes are TRBV6-5 and TRBJ1-1; 10 nucleotides agree with TRBD1. The TCR originated in a young man in good health and CMV-seronegative. Here the CDR3 DNA reads TGTGCCAGCAGTTGGACAGGGGGGACGGCTTTCTTT. This sequence encodes CASSWTGGTAFF.